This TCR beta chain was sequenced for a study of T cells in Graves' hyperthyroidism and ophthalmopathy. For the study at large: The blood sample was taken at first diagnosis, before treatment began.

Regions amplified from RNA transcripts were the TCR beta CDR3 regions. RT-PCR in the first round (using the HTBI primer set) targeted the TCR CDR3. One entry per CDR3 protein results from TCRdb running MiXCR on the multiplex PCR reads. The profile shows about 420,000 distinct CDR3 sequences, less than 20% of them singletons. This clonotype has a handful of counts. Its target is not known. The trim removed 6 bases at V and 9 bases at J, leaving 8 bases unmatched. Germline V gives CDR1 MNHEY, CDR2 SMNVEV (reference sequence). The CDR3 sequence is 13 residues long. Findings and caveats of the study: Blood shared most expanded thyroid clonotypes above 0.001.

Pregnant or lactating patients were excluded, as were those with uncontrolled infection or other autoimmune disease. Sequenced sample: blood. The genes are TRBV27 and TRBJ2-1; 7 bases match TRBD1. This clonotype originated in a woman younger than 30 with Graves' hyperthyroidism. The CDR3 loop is CASREQGPGEQFF. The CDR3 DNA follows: TGTGCCAGCAGAGAACAGGGGCCGGGTGAGCAGTTCTTC.